A single sample is the source of the 18 T cell receptor beta chains below, sequenced in a study of T cell changes during pregnancy in multiple sclerosis. Sequencing used immunoSEQ multiplex PCR; TCRdb keeps in-frame clones, though not all of them. The sample holds around 33,000 clones, around 90% seen once. The material sequenced was CD8+ T cells from peripheral blood mononuclear cells, taken before pregnancy. These receptors all stem from a female donor with multiple sclerosis, enrolled in a pregnancy study.

The chain uses TRBV9 and TRBJ2-3; TRBD2 matches 10 bases. Germline-derived CDR1 and CDR2 are SGDLS and YYNGEE. This CDR3 region has 17 residues. The junction had 14 bases not matched to a gene; V was cut back by 4 bases and J by 6 bases. CDR3 sequence reads: CASSPWEQAGGPDTQYF. The CDR3 nucleotides are TGTGCCAGCAGCCCTTGGGAGCAAGCGGGAGGGCCTGATACGCAGTATTTT.

The chain's CDR3 is CASSIEADYGYTF. The CDR3 bases are TGTGCCAGCAGTATAGAGGCGGACTATGGCTACACCTTC. The chain carries TRBV11-2 and TRBJ1-2, with no clear D. CDR3 length: 13 amino acids. Germline CDR1 is SGHAT and CDR2 is FQNNGV. Trimming took off 6 bases at V and 3 bases at J, with 11 bases between the two ends.

This chain joins TRBV28 and TRBJ1-6; the D is unclear. The CDR3 has 15 residues. From germline, CDR1 is MDHEN and CDR2 SYDVKM. V lost 4 bases and J lost 10, with 17 bases in between. The CDR3 DNA reads as TGTGCCAGCAGTTGGCGGGCGGTTCCCAGCTCACCCCTCCACTTT. This encodes CASSWRAVPSSPLHF. The full variable domain, completed using reference TRBV28 and TRBJ1-6, is DVKVTQSSRYLVKRTGEKVFLECVQDMDHENMFWYRQDPGLGLRLIYFSYDVKMKEKGDIPEGYSVSREKKERFSLILESASTNQTSMYLCASSWRAVPSSPLHFGNGTRLTVT.

V is TRBV4-3 and J is TRBJ2-1; D possibly corresponds to TRBD1 (5 bases). V lost 1 base and J 12 bases, leaving 13 bases between the germline ends. The CDR3 extends over 13 amino acids. Germline V gene sequence: CDR1 LGHNA, CDR2 YSLEER. The CDR3 DNA sequence: TGCGCCAGCAGCCAAGTCCGGGCAGGGTGGCAGTTCTTC. It codes for CASSQVRAGWQFF.

CDR3 amino acids: CASSPDRGGKQPQHF. The DNA of the CDR3 is TGCGCCAGCAGCCCGGACAGGGGAGGAAAGCAGCCCCAGCATTTT. V is TRBV4-1 and J is TRBJ1-5, with 9 bases fitting TRBD1. The CDR3 contains 15 residues. CDR1 and CDR2 (germline): MGHRA, YSYEKL. V was clipped by 4 bases and J by 7 bases; unmatched bases: 8.

The chain couples TRBV19 to TRBJ1-5, with unresolved D. The V gene's germline CDR1 is LNHDA and CDR2 SQIVND (reference sequence). V dropped 7 bases and J dropped 5 bases, with 15 bases sitting between them. The CDR3 loop spans 14 amino acids. In nucleotides, the CDR3 is TGTGCCAGTACCACCGACGAGGAATATCAGCCCCAGCATTTT. Protein: CASTTDEEYQPQHF.

V is TRBV27 and J is TRBJ2-5, with D perhaps TRBD1 (6 bases). Germline CDR1 reads MNHEY; CDR2 reads SMNVEV (reference sequence). Deletions cut 5 bases from V and 5 bases from J, with 15 bases between. The CDR3 runs to 14 residues. The CDR3, as DNA: TGTGCCAGCAGTGCCAGGGGTTCTCCGGAGACCCAGTACTTC. This gives the protein CASSARGSPETQYF.

V is TRBV27 and J is TRBJ2-3; 9 positions match TRBD2. This CDR3 region has 14 residues. Trimming took 5 bases from V and 4 from J; bases not matched to a gene: 4. Germline V CDR1 and CDR2: MNHEY, SMNVEV (reference sequence). CDR3 nucleotides: TGTGCCAGCAGTGAGGGACTAGCTCCAGATACGCAGTATTTT. The encoded protein is CASSEGLAPDTQYF.

This chain uses TRBV6-4 with TRBJ2-2; tentatively, D is TRBD2 (5 bases). Germline assignment: CDR1 MRHNA and CDR2 SNTAGT. V was clipped by 3 bases and J by 2 bases, with 10 bases between them. The CDR3 runs 15 residues. CDR3 region: CASSEAAENTGELFF. The CDR3 region has the DNA TGTGCCAGCAGTGAAGCGGCAGAAAACACCGGGGAGCTGTTTTTT.

V and J are TRBV5-4 and TRBJ2-2; 7 positions agree with TRBD2. The CDR3 contains 14 residues. Per the germline V gene, CDR1 is SGHNT and CDR2 is YYREEE (reference sequence). J gave up 7 bases and V 2 bases, and 5 bases lay outside the gene matches. CDR3 nucleotide sequence: TGTGCCAGCAGCTTCCGGGAGGATATCGGGGAGCTGTTTTTT. Residues: CASSFREDIGELFF.

This chain links TRBV27 with TRBJ1-1; TRBD1 aligns across 10 bases. Trimming took 4 bases from V and 3 from J; bases not matched to a gene: 8. This CDR3 has 16 amino acids. CDR1 is MNHEY, CDR2 SMNVEV, per germline (reference sequence). The CDR3 spells CASSSFSGTGDTEAFF. The CDR3, as DNA: TGTGCCAGCAGTTCCTTTTCTGGGACAGGGGACACTGAAGCTTTCTTT.

V usage is TRBV5-1 and J usage is TRBJ2-7; D is unclear. From germline, CDR1 is SGHRS and CDR2 YFSETQ. V dropped 4 bases and J dropped 0 bases, with 8 bases sitting between them. This CDR3 comprises 13 residues. DNA for the CDR3: TGCGCCAGCAGCCCGACTGACTCCTACGAGCAGTACTTC. Its translation is CASSPTDSYEQYF.

The chain couples TRBV19 to TRBJ2-7; D unresolved. V lost 2 bases to trimming and J lost 0 bases, with 11 bases between them. This CDR3 is 15 amino acids long. Germline lookup yields CDR1 LNHDA and CDR2 SQIVND (reference sequence). The CDR3 DNA reads TGTGCCAGTAGTATAAGTCCGTTCAGCTCCTACGAGCAGTACTTC. It is translated as CASSISPFSSYEQYF.

V usage is TRBV10-3 and J usage is TRBJ2-7; perhaps TRBD2 as D (7 bases). The CDR3 spans 13 residues. Trimming left V 4 bases short and J 6 bases short, with 13 bases between. CDR1 and CDR2 from the germline V gene are ENHRY and SYGVKD. As DNA, the CDR3 is TGTGCCATCAGTGGAGGGAGGGGGGGCGAGCAGTACTTC. It translates to CAISGGRGGEQYF.

The chain recombines TRBV18 with TRBJ1-2; 7 bases map to TRBD1. Germline CDR1 KGHSH, CDR2 LQKENI. Germline trimming cut 5 bases from V and 3 bases from J; bases unmatched to any gene: 3. This CDR3 is 13 amino acids long. CDR3 sequence: CASSTGTDYGYTF. The CDR3 DNA follows: TGTGCCAGCTCAACCGGGACAGACTATGGCTACACCTTC.

This clone has a single count. The V and J genes are TRBV4-3 and TRBJ2-7; 8 nucleotides match TRBD1. With V trimmed by 1 base and J by 6 bases, 5 bases remained unmatched. This CDR3 is built from 14 residues. Germline V gene lookup returns CDR1 LGHNA and CDR2 YSLEER. The CDR3 DNA is TGCGCCAGCAGCCAAGCGACAGGGGTGGTCGAGCAGTACTTC. Its protein product is CASSQATGVVEQYF.

This rearrangement joins TRBV4-3 to TRBJ1-2, with 9 bases fitting TRBD1. Trimming cost V 0 bases and J 6 bases; bases outside gene matches: 5. Germline assignment: CDR1 LGHNA and CDR2 YSLEER. The CDR3 has 15 residues. The CDR3 bases are TGCGCCAGCAGCCAAGATCCCGGACAGGGGAATGGCTACACCTTC. Amino acids: CASSQDPGQGNGYTF.

This chain links TRBV7-9 with TRBJ2-7; D unclear. Germline V CDR1 and CDR2: SEHNR, FQNEAQ (reference sequence). V dropped 3 bases and J dropped 3 bases, with 6 bases sitting between them. This CDR3 comprises 12 residues. CDR3 bases: TGTGCCAGCAGCTTGGCCATCTACGAGCAGTACTTC. This codes for CASSLAIYEQYF. Full variable domain (missing parts from reference TRBV7-9 and TRBJ2-7): DTGVSQNPRHKITKRGQNVTFRCDPISEHNRLYWYRQTLGQGPEFLTYFQNEAQLEKSRLLSDRFSAERPKGSFSTLEIQRTEQGDSAMYLCASSLAIYEQYFGPGTRLTVT.